This T cell receptor beta chain was profiled in a study of cytomegalovirus exposure and HLA in healthy donors. Broader study findings: The study put 150 or so TCR beta chains on its list as cytomegalovirus-associated.

This PCR relied on a set of 60 Vbeta primers and 13 Jbeta primers. Sequenced by immunoSEQ multiplex PCR; TCRdb stores in-frame clones only, minus some. The table shows roughly 190,000 clones, with over 70% occurring only once. Concerning this clone: What it binds is unknown.

The CDR3 extends over 14 amino acids. V was pared by 2 bases and J by 5 bases, with 12 bases between. From germline, CDR1 is SGHNT and CDR2 YENEEA. This chain connects TRBV11-3 to TRBJ1-1, with a tentative D call TRBD1 (6 bases). The origin of this receptor is a female donor in good health and CMV-seronegative. The material sequenced was PBMCs. CDR3 in DNA: TGTGCCAGCAGCTTATCAGGGGCAGGAACTGAAGCTTTCTTT. The encoded protein is CASSLSGAGTEAFF.